The sequence of this T cell receptor beta chain was determined in a study of blood T cells in healthy people across ages (dated by TCRdb to 2015 to 2017). With respect to the entire study: In model experiments, template switching captured about one uniquely barcoded TCR beta cDNA molecule for every two T cells. To avoid experimental bias, donors of different ages were randomly spread across the sequencing lanes. The study analyzed two additional independent replicas of 1 million unique cDNA reads from the same blood draw for two donors, one aged 18 to 29 and one aged 80 or older. The study measured age-related changes in TCR beta repertoire diversity using deep sequencing normalized with unique cDNA molecular identifiers. Four age groups were formed from the donors: young (average approximately 15 years), middle-aged (around 37), aged (roughly 58) and long-lived (approximately 78). Paper-wide results and their limitations: As age increased, observed TCR beta diversity per million T cells dropped in a roughly linear way, and a significant reduction was already evident by age approximately 40. Total diversity estimates from one million sequenced T cells were considered lower bounds and underestimates. The long-lived group showed more naive CD4+ T cells, fewer expanded clones and increased TCR diversity than the aged group, suggesting age selection. The CMV infection status of donors was not known, potentially confounding age-related changes in expanded clonotypes. Conclusive comparison of naive and antigen-experienced compartments was prevented by the profiling of bulk unsorted PBMCs. There was a strong correlation between observed TCR beta diversity and the percentage of naive T cells measured by flow cytometry.

Preparation of the library involved 5' RACE. Sequencing instrument: Illumina HiSeq 2500. The second PCR ran for about 6 to 12 cycles and used a J-beta primer mix along with a sample-barcoded 5' primer. A unique molecular identifier was introduced onto each TCR beta cDNA molecule by a template-switch 5' adaptor carrying 12 random nucleotides. Each sample yielded at least 2.5 million CDR3-containing paired-end reads. First-strand cDNA synthesis was performed from all RNA using the Mint cDNA synthesis kit, with priming by a TRBC-specific oligonucleotide. Following uracil-DNA glycosylase treatment, a first 18-cycle PCR with universal primers M1SS and BC2_uni_R was performed on all cDNA. In the source study's methods: For normalization, 1 million high-quality reads, each with a distinct molecular identifier, were randomly selected from each sample. Instead of being binned into consensus sequences, reads with shared molecular identifiers were discarded. MiTCR, with a Q25 quality threshold and the strictest error-elimination algorithm, was used for CDR3 identification, clonotype clustering and error correction. Lower-bound total TCR beta diversity was estimated with a nonparametric unseen species model using Euler transformation. TCRdb cleaned the public reads at Q25 with fastp, built clones with MiXCR and kept in-frame beta chains. When rows share a CDR3 protein, they turn into one entry using the most common DNA and genes. These V and J calls rely on TCRdb rather than the paper's analysis. This sample is represented by 1.5 million to 2 million distinct CDR3 sequences; 49% of them were singletons. The biggest ten clones account for roughly 2% of the sample.

The 35 to 40 donors, aged about 6 to 95 years, were systemically healthy Caucasian individuals from Russia. Approximately 9.7 milliliters of peripheral blood were drawn from each donor into EDTA-treated Vacutainer tubes. Ficoll-Paque density-gradient centrifugation was used to isolate PBMCs, with at least 7 million per sample. Trizol reagent was used to extract total RNA from the PBMCs, yielding at least 6 micrograms per sample. Naive CD45RAhigh/CD27high T cell percentages were measured by flow cytometry on a PBMC aliquot from every donor. This clonotype was found a few times. Its antigen target is currently unknown. Base qualities are not provided; no much larger clone lies one nucleotide away. Including the terminal cysteine and phenylalanine, the CDR3 comprises 14 residues. CDR3 DNA is the only sequence kept; it has 42 bases, read in frame from the first base. V lost 5 bases and J lost 10 bases, and the count of bases not matched to a germline gene is 8. CDR1 and CDR2 are drawn from the germline V gene: SNHLY, FYNNEI.

This sequence uses TRBV2 and TRBJ1-6, with 7 middle bases fitting TRBD1. The TCR comes from a woman in her thirties or forties in good health. The sequencing sample was made of blood. The CDR3 protein: CASSITGVRSPLHF. The DNA sequence is TGTGCCAGCAGTATAACAGGGGTCAGGTCACCCCTCCACTTT.